Included here is one T cell receptor beta chain sequence, with context. The data were taken from a study of shared clonotypes between healthy human individuals. Trimming removed 3 bases from V and 0 bases from J, with 10 bases in between. Per germline, CDR1 SSHAT and CDR2 FNYEAQ (reference sequence). This CDR3 comprises 15 residues. Splitting of each subset's genomic DNA was done evenly across several immunoSEQ plates. Clones were read by immunoSEQ multiplex PCR, and TCRdb kept only the in-frame ones, dropping some. The sample consists of hundreds of thousands of clones, roughly three quarters of them appearing once.

The receptor was isolated from a woman between 40 and 50 years old in good health. Some clones in this sample may be carry-over from other donors' samples. Material: PBMCs. The chain couples TRBV7-7 to TRBJ2-3; possible D gene TRBD2, 6 bases. The CDR3 nucleotides are TGTGCCAGCAGCTTTCTAGCGTCTAGCACAGATACGCAGTATTTT. Protein product: CASSFLASSTDTQYF. Combining the CDR3 with reference TRBV7-7 and TRBJ2-3 gives the whole variable domain GAGVSQSPRYKVTKRGQDVTLRCDPISSHATLYWYQQALGQGPEFLTYFNYEAQPDKSGLPSDRFSAERPEGSISTLTIQRTEQRDSAMYRCASSFLASSTDTQYFGPGTRLTVL.